This record concerns one T cell receptor (beta chain) sequence. This sample is drawn from a study of PD-1 blockade in mismatch repair-deficient tumors. The assay was immunoSEQ multiplex PCR, and TCRdb's table has in-frame clones only and misses some. The sample records roughly 120,000 clones, 88% being singletons. This TCR derives from an adult with mismatch repair-deficient cancer. The sequencing used peripheral blood, collected approximately 72 weeks after starting pembrolizumab.

The CDR3 DNA follows: TGTGCCATCCGGACAGGTGGCAATCAGCCCCAGCATTTT. This codes for CAIRTGGNQPQHF. The chain couples TRBV2 to TRBJ1-5; 7 nucleotides agree with TRBD1. In germline, CDR1 is SNHLY, CDR2 FYNNEI. The CDR3 has 13 residues. V shed 10 bases and J 2 bases; nucleotides not matched to a gene: 5. Using reference TRBV2 and TRBJ1-5 for the parts outside the CDR3, the full variable domain is EPEVTQTPSHQVTQMGQEVILRCVPISNHLYFYWYRQILGQKVEFLVSFYNNEISEKSEIFDDQFSVERPDGSNFTLKIRSTKLEDSAMYFCAIRTGGNQPQHFGDGTRLSIL.